This T cell receptor beta chain was obtained from a study of patients and donors after allogeneic stem cell transplantation. Trimming removed 6 bases from V and 5 bases from J, with 18 bases in between. Germline V lookup: CDR1 MNHEY, CDR2 SVGEGT. The CDR3 runs to 15 residues. In TCRdb, the RT-PCR reads were re-called with MiXCR into one record per CDR3 protein. The sample lists 920,000 or so distinct CDR3 sequences, over 15% seen once, with around 6% in the top ten. The TCR sequence derives from a human donor who was either an allogeneic HSCT recipient or a stem cell or donor lymphocyte infusion donor (not recorded which). It is not recorded whose cells these are; they may come from a transplant donor. The chain has TRBV6-2 or TRBV6-3 and TRBJ2-3; D may correspond to TRBD1 or TRBD2 (5 bases each). Sequenced sample: blood, either unsorted or a sorted T cell fraction (not recorded which). CDR3 protein: CASRRRDLGGDTQYF. For the CDR3, the DNA is TGTGCCAGCAGACGCCGGGACCTTGGGGGAGATACGCAGTATTTT.